Following are 22 T cell receptor beta chains from one sample sequenced in a study of CD4 and CD8 cells across lung adenocarcinoma regions. Using its own MiXCR run on the PCR reads, TCRdb lists one record per CDR3 protein. This sample has under 14,000 distinct CDR3 sequences; less than 70% occur once, and the top ten carry 15% to 20%. The specimen was CD4+ T cells from the center of a lung tumor. The receptors stem from a male donor with lung adenocarcinoma. The CD4 and CD8 labels of this study may be unreliable.

This clonotype was recorded only once. One junction end does not reproduce the germline sequence, and a read error may be involved. The J gene is TRBJ2-5, the V gene TRBV10-2, with D possibly being TRBD2 (5 bases). CDR1 and CDR2 from the germline V gene are WSHSY and SAAADI. This CDR3 has 16 amino acids. The CDR3 coding sequence is TGCGCCAGCAGGGACTCGGAGTACCGTGCTCAAGATACCCAGTACTTC. Amino acids: CASRDSEYRAQDTQYF.

This clonotype was found a few times. The chain has TRBV4-1 and TRBJ2-5; the D call may be TRBD1 or TRBD2 (5 bases each). The DNA end is a closer match to TRBJ2-7, so the J assignment may be wrong. Germline V CDR1 and CDR2: MGHRA, YSYEKL. This CDR3 is 14 amino acids long. CDR3 sequence reads: CASSRRWGSYEQYF. Here the CDR3 DNA reads TGCGCCAGCAGCCGGCGGTGGGGGAGTTACGAGCAGTACTTC.

This clonotype was detected only a few times. The J gene is TRBJ1-2, the V gene TRBV6-1, with TRBD1 matching over 7 bases. J was trimmed by 4 bases and V by 7 bases; bases with no gene match: 3. The CDR3 covers 12 residues. Looked up from germline, CDR1 is MNHNS and CDR2 is SASEGT. The CDR3 DNA follows: TGTGCCAGCAAGTGGACAGGCTATGGCTACACCTTC. Translating it yields CASKWTGYGYTF.

The V and J genes are TRBV12-5 and TRBJ2-5; D unresolved. The end of the DNA fits TRBJ2-7 better, so the J call may be wrong. The CDR3 spans 11 residues. The germline V gene encodes CDR1 LGHNT and CDR2 FRNRAP. CDR3 in DNA: TGTGCTAGTGGTCTCACGTTCGAGCAGTACTTC. The encoded protein is CASGLTFEQYF.

Judged by abundance, this clonotype is medium-sized. The chain has TRBV6-5 and TRBJ2-5, with 7 bases fitting TRBD2. From germline, CDR1 is MNHEY and CDR2 SVGAGI. V was pared by 6 bases and J by 11 bases, with 15 bases of the junction left unmatched. The CDR3 consists of 14 residues. The DNA of the CDR3 is TGTGCCAGCAGGACCGGGACTACCACTTTTGAGCAGTACTTC. Its translation is CASRTGTTTFEQYF.

This clonotype was found a few times. This chain links TRBV10-3 with TRBJ2-1; possible D gene TRBD2, 5 bases. Trimming stripped 10 bases from V and 3 bases from J, with 19 bases between. The CDR3 length is 15 residues. Germline V gene sequence: CDR1 ENHRY, CDR2 SYGVKD. For the CDR3, the DNA is TGTGCCACCGAAACGGCGGGCCTCGTCTACAATGAGCAGTTCTTC. Residues: CATETAGLVYNEQFF.

In this sample, this clonotype turned up many times. The rearrangement uses TRBV7-3 and TRBJ2-3, with D possibly matching TRBD2 (6 bases). The germline V gene encodes CDR1 SGHTA and CDR2 FQGTGA. V lost 2 bases, J lost 0 bases, and 9 bases lay in between. This CDR3 has 15 amino acids. CDR3 sequence (DNA): TGTGCCAGCAGCTTAGATGGGACTAGCACAGATACGCAGTATTTT. Translating it yields CASSLDGTSTDTQYF.

The rearrangement links TRBV10-2 to TRBJ2-1; unclear D gene. CDR1 is WSHSY and CDR2 is SAAADI in the germline V gene. The CDR3 has 11 residues. V lost 0 bases, J lost 10 bases, and 4 bases lay in between. CDR3 nucleotide sequence: TGCGCCAGCAGTGAGTCCAGGGAGCAGTTCTTC. Translation: CASSESREQFF.

This chain uses TRBV6-1 with TRBJ2-7; TRBD1 matches 12 bases. V lost 6 bases, J lost 4 bases, and 10 bases stayed unmatched. CDR1 is MNHNS, CDR2 SASEGT, per germline. The CDR3 has 16 amino acids. The CDR3 reads CASRPGTGGLSYEQYF. CDR3 sequence (DNA): TGTGCCAGCAGGCCCGGGACAGGGGGCTTGTCGTACGAGCAGTACTTC.

This clonotype was found once. The chain employs TRBV6-1 and TRBJ2-1; D possibly corresponds to TRBD2 (6 bases). The V and J ends lost 4 bases and 7 bases respectively, with 11 bases between them. Germline CDR1 MNHNS, CDR2 SASEGT. The CDR3 runs to 13 residues. CDR3 protein: CASSAPGGNEQFF. CDR3 bases: TGTGCCAGCAGTGCCCCCGGAGGGAATGAGCAGTTCTTC.

There are a few counts of this clonotype. The chain carries TRBV12-3 or TRBV12-4 and TRBJ2-1; TRBD2 matches at 9 bases. V was clipped by 4 bases and J by 13 bases; unmatched bases: 14. This CDR3 is built from 15 residues. The CDR3 nucleotides read TGTGCCAGCAGTTCTTTAGCGGGGGCCGCAGAGACCCAGTTCTTC. Its protein is CASSSLAGAAETQFF.

This sequence joins TRBV6-1 and TRBJ2-5; D gene uncertain. The last part of the DNA fits TRBJ2-7 better; the J call may be wrong. Germline V CDR1 and CDR2: MNHNS, SASEGT. The CDR3 totals 14 residues. The CDR3 spells CASSEARDPYEQYV. The CDR3 DNA is TGTGCCAGCAGTGAAGCGCGCGACCCATACGAGCAGTACGTC.

The chain links TRBV10-1 to TRBJ2-5, with no clear D. This CDR3 is 18 amino acids long. Trimming cost V 8 bases and J 6 bases, with 31 bases left between them. Germline V gene lookup returns CDR1 WNHNN and CDR2 SYGVQD (reference sequence). CDR3: CASLGGLGTANLRKTQYF. The CDR3 coding sequence is TGCGCCAGCCTAGGTGGTTTGGGAACAGCGAACCTTCGGAAGACCCAGTACTTC.

The rearrangement links TRBV7-9 to TRBJ1-1, with no clear D. The CDR3 has 13 amino acids. V was cut by 4 bases and J by 6 bases, with 12 bases left in between. Germline CDR1 SEHNR, CDR2 FQNEAQ (reference sequence). DNA of the CDR3: TGTGCCAGCAGCTCGATACCTCCCGCTGAAGCTTTCTTT. Translated, it gives CASSSIPPAEAFF.

Within the sample, this clonotype is medium-sized. The V call is TRBV6-1, the J call TRBJ2-3; 7 nucleotides align to TRBD2. This CDR3 region has 14 residues. Germline values: CDR1 MNHNS, CDR2 SASEGT. The V segment lost 6 bases and the J segment 2 bases; nucleotides outside the gene matches: 5. The CDR3 region has the DNA TGTGCCAGCAGCCCCCGGGGGGACACAGATACGCAGTATTTT. Protein product: CASSPRGDTDTQYF.

V gene TRBV27 combines with J gene TRBJ1-2; D is possibly TRBD1 (6 bases). Trimming cost V 5 bases and J 6 bases, with 16 bases left between them. The CDR3 consists of 14 residues. Germline assignment: CDR1 MNHEY and CDR2 SMNVEV (reference sequence). The CDR3 region is CASSPGTPRDGYTF. In DNA, the CDR3 is TGTGCCAGCAGTCCAGGGACACCGAGGGATGGCTACACCTTC.

This clonotype turned up a few times. CDR3 coding DNA: TGTGCCAGCAGCTCCGGGACAGGGGGGTTAATGAACACTGAAGCTTTCTTT. Translation gives CASSSGTGGLMNTEAFF. The J gene is TRBJ1-1, the V gene TRBV7-2, with TRBD1 identical over 11 bases. CDR3 length: 17 amino acids. The V gene's germline CDR1 is SGHTA and CDR2 FQGNSA. V shed 4 bases and J 0 bases; nucleotides not matched to a gene: 7.

This clonotype was detected many times. The genes are TRBV27 and TRBJ1-1, with no clear D. The CDR3 consists of 15 residues. The V and J ends lost 6 bases and 2 bases respectively, with 16 bases between them. CDR1 and CDR2 from the germline V gene are MNHEY and SMNVEV (reference sequence). Here the CDR3 reads CASSSLQRGNTEAFF. In DNA form, the CDR3 reads TGTGCCAGCAGCAGCCTACAGCGAGGAAACACTGAAGCTTTCTTT.

This chain links TRBV6-1 with TRBJ2-3, with TRBD2 identical over 8 bases. Germline CDR1 MNHNS, CDR2 SASEGT. This CDR3 has 14 amino acids. The CDR3 DNA is TGTGCGGGCAGTCGGGGGGGGGGGCAAGAGACCCAGTATTTT. Its translation is CAGSRGGGQETQYF.

This clonotype was observed once. This sequence joins TRBV27 and TRBJ2-2, with 8 bases fitting TRBD2. The CDR3 contains 16 residues. Germline CDR1 is MNHEY and CDR2 is SMNVEV (reference sequence). After removal of 6 bases from V and 13 bases from J, the junction contained 19 bases not matched to a gene. The CDR3 DNA reads TGTGCCAGCAGAACGGAAGCGGGAGTTGACACAGAGGCGCTGTTTTTT. Its protein product is CASRTEAGVDTEALFF.

This clonotype was counted at least ten times. The chain joins TRBV27 to TRBJ1-1; no reliable D call. Germline lookup yields CDR1 MNHEY and CDR2 SMNVEV (reference sequence). The germline V and J ends were trimmed by 5 bases and 11 bases, with 18 bases remaining between them. CDR3 length equals 13 residues. The CDR3 region has the DNA TGTGCCAGCAGTCCCGGTGGTCAAGGTATTGCTTTCTTT. Residues: CASSPGGQGIAFF.

The V and J genes are TRBV27 and TRBJ2-5, with 8 positions matching TRBD1. The trim removed 7 bases at V and 2 bases at J, leaving 12 bases unmatched. This CDR3 region has 16 residues. Looked up from germline, CDR1 is MNHEY and CDR2 is SMNVEV (reference sequence). The CDR3 spells CASTPQGAGKQETQYF. The DNA of the CDR3 is TGTGCCAGCACCCCTCAGGGGGCTGGTAAGCAAGAGACCCAGTACTTC.